This T cell receptor (beta chain) derives from a study of T cell repertoires in aging, cancer and after chemotherapy. TCR beta rearrangements were amplified from peripheral blood genomic DNA. A mixed TRB-A/B primer pool amplified rearranged TRB by multiplex touch-down PCR. A single record per CDR3 protein comes from TCRdb applying MiXCR to the multiplex PCR reads. This sample has more than 7,000 distinct CDR3 sequences, with 30% to 40% found just once. The origin of this receptor is a human donor in good health. Sequencing was carried out using blood.

CDR3 loop: CASSITVSGANVLTF. CDR3 sequence (DNA): TGTGCCAGTAGTATTACAGTCTCTGGGGCCAACGTCCTGACTTTC. The chain recombines TRBV19 with TRBJ2-6; D is unresolved. Per germline, CDR1 LNHDA and CDR2 SQIVND (reference sequence). This CDR3 is built from 15 residues. V dropped 3 bases and J dropped 0 bases, with 6 bases sitting between them.